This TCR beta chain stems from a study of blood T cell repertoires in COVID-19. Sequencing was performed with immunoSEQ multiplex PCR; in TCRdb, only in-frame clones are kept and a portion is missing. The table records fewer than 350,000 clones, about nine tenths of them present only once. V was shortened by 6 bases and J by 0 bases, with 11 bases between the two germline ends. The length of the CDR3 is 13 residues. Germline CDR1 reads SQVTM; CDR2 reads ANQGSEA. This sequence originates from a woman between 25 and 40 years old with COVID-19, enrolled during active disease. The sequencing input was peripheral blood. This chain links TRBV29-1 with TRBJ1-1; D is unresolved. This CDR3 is CSVALQLNTEAFF. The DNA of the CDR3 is TGCAGCGTGGCCTTGCAGTTGAACACTGAAGCTTTCTTT.